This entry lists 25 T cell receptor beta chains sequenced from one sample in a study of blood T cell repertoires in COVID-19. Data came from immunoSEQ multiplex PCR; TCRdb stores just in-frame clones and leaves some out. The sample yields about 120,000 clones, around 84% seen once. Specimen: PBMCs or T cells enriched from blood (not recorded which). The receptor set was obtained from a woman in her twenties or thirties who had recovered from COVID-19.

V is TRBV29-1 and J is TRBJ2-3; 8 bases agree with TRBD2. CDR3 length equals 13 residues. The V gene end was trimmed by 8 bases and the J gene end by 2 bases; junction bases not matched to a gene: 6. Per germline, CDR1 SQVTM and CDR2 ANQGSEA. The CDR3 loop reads CSHGGGPTDTQYF. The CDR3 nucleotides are TGCAGCCACGGGGGGGGCCCCACAGATACGCAGTATTTT.

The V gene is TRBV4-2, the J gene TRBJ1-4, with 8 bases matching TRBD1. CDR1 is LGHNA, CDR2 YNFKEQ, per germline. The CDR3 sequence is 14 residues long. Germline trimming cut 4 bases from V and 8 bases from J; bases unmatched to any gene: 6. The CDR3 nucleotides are TGTGCCAGCAGCCCACCCGGGACAGGAGAAAAACTGTTTTTT. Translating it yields CASSPPGTGEKLFF.

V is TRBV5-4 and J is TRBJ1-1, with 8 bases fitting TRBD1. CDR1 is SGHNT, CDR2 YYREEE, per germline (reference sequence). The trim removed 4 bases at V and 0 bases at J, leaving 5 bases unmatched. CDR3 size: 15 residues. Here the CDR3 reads CASSGKTGVNTEAFF. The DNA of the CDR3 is TGTGCCAGCAGCGGGAAGACAGGGGTGAACACTGAAGCTTTCTTT.

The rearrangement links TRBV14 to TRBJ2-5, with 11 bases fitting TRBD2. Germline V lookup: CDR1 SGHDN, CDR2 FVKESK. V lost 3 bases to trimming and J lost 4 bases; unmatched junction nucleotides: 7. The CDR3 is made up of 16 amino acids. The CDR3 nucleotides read TGTGCCAGCAGCCAGTTTGTAGCGGGAGGGGGAGAGACCCAGTACTTC. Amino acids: CASSQFVAGGGETQYF.

The CDR3 nucleotides read TGCGCCAGCAGCCAAGGTTTGGGAAAGACTAGTTACTACAATGAGCAGTTCTTC. Translating gives CASSQGLGKTSYYNEQFF. V is TRBV4-1 and J is TRBJ2-1; the D gene is possibly TRBD2 (6 bases). Trimming removed 1 base from V and 3 bases from J, with 19 bases in between. The CDR3 runs to 18 residues. The germline V gene has CDR1 MGHRA and CDR2 YSYEKL.

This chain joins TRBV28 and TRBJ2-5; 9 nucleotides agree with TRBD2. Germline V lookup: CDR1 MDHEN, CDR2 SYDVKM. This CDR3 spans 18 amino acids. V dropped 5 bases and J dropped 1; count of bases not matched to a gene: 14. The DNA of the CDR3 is TGTGCCAGCAGTCCTCTAAGGCTAGCGGGAAAGGCCCAAGAGACCCAGTACTTC. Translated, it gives CASSPLRLAGKAQETQYF.

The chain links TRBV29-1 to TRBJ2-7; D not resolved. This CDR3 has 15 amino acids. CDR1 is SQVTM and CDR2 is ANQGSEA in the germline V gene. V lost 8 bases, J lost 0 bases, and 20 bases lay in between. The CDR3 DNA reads TGCAGCTCCTTCGACCATCGGGTCCCCTCCTACGAGCAGTACTTC. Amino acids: CSSFDHRVPSYEQYF.

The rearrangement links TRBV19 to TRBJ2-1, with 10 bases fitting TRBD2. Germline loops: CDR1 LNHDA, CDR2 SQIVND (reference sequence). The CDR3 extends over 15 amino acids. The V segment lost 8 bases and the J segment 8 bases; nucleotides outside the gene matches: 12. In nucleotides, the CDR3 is TGTGCCAGTTTCGATAGCGGGAGGTCTACGGATGAGCAGTTCTTC. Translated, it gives CASFDSGRSTDEQFF.

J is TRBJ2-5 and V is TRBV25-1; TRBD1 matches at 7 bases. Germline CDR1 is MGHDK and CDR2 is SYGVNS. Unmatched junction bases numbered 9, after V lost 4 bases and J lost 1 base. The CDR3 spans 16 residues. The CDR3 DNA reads TGTGCCAGCAGTGTCTCCGGGACAGCCTTCCAAGAGACCCAGTACTTC. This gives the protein CASSVSGTAFQETQYF.

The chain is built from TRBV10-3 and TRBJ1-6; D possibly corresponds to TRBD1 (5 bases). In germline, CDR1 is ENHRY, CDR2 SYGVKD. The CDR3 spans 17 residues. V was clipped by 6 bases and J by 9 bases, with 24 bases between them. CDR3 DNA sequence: TGTGCCATCAGCGACAGATTTGGAGCCATAAGTTCTTCACCCCTCCACTTT. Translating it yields CAISDRFGAISSSPLHF.

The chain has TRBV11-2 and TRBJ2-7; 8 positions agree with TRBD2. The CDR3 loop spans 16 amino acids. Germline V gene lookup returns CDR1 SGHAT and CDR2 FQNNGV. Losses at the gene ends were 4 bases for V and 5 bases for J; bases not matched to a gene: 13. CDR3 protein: CASSSPGSGSGHEQYF. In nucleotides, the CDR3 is TGTGCCAGCAGCTCCCCGGGGAGCGGGAGCGGCCACGAGCAGTACTTC.

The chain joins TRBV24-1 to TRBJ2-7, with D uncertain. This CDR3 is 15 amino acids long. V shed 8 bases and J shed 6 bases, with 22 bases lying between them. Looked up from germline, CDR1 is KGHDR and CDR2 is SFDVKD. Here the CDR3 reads CATTPNSKLLGEQYF. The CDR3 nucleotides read TGTGCCACCACTCCAAACAGTAAACTCCTCGGCGAGCAGTACTTC.

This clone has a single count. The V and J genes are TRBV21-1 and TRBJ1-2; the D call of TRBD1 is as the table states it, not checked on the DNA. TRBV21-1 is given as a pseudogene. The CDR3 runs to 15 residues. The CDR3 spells CASSKGRAANYGYTF. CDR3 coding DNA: TGTGCCAGCAGCAAAGGCAGGGCAGCTAACTATGGCTACACCTTC.

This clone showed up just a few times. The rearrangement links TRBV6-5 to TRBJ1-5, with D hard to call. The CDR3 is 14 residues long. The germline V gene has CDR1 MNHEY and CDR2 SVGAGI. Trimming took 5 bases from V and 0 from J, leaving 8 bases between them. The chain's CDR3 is CASSKYYSNQPQHF. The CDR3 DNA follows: TGTGCCAGCAGTAAATACTATAGCAATCAGCCCCAGCATTTT.

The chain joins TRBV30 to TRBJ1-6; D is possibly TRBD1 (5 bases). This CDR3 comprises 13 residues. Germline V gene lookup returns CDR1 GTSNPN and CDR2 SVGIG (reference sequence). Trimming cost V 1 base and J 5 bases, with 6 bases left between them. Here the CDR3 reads CAWSGQNNSPLHF. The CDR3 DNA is TGTGCCTGGAGTGGACAGAATAATTCACCCCTCCACTTT.

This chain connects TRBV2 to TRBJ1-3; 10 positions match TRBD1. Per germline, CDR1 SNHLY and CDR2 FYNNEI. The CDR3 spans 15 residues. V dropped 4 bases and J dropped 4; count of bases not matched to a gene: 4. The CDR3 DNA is TGTGCCAGCAGTGGACAGGGGGCCTTCGGAAACACCATATATTTT. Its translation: CASSGQGAFGNTIYF.

As DNA, the CDR3 is TGTGCCAGCAGAGACCCGACAGGACTGAACACTGAAGCTTTCTTT. Amino acids: CASRDPTGLNTEAFF. This chain links TRBV6-5 with TRBJ1-1; tentatively, D is TRBD1 (6 bases). The length of the CDR3 is 15 residues. Trimming pared 6 bases from V and 0 bases from J, leaving 14 bases between. CDR1 and CDR2 from the germline V gene are MNHEY and SVGAGI.

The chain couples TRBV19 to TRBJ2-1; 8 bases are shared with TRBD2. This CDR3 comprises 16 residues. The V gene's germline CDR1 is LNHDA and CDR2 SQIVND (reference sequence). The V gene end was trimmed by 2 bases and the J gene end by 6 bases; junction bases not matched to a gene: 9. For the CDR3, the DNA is TGTGCCAGTAGTATAAGGGTTGGGCTAGCGGGCAATGAGCAGTTCTTC. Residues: CASSIRVGLAGNEQFF.

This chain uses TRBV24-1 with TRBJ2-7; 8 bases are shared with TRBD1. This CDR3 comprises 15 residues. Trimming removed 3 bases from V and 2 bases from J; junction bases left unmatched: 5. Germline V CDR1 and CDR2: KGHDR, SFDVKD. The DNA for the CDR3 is TGTGCCACCAGTGATCCCCGGGACAGGACCTACGAGCAGTACTTC. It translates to CATSDPRDRTYEQYF.

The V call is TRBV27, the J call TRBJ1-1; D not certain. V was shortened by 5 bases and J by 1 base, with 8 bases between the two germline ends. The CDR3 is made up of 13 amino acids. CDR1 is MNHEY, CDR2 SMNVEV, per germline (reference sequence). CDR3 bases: TGTGCCAGCAGTCCGAGACAGAACACTGAAGCTTTCTTT. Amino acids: CASSPRQNTEAFF.

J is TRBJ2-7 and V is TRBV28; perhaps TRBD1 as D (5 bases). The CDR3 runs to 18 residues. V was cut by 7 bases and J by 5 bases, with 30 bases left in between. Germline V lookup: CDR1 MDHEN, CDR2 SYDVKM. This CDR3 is CASTPWGQLTSQVDEQYF. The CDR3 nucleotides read TGTGCCAGCACCCCTTGGGGCCAGCTGACTTCCCAAGTGGACGAGCAGTACTTC.

CDR3 nucleotides: TGTGCCAGCAGCTTAACGAGCTCTGGGGCCAACGTCCTGACTTTC. Translation gives CASSLTSSGANVLTF. The chain employs TRBV7-8 and TRBJ2-6; unclear D gene. Trimming left V 2 bases short and J 0 bases short, with 5 bases between. This CDR3 region has 15 residues. Germline V gene lookup returns CDR1 SGHVS and CDR2 FQNEAQ. Full variable domain (outside the CDR3, taken from reference TRBV7-8 and TRBJ2-6): GAGVSQSPRYKVAKRGQDVALRCDPISGHVSLFWYQQALGQGPEFLTYFQNEAQLDKSGLPSDRFFAERPEGSVSTLKIQRTQQEDSAVYLCASSLTSSGANVLTFGAGSRLTVL.

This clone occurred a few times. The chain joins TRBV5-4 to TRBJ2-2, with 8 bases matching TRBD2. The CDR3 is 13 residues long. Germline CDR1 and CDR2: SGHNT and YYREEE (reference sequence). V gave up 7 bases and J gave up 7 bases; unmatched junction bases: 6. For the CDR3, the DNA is TGTGCCAGCCTTGAGCGGGGGAACGGGGAGCTGTTTTTT. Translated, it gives CASLERGNGELFF.

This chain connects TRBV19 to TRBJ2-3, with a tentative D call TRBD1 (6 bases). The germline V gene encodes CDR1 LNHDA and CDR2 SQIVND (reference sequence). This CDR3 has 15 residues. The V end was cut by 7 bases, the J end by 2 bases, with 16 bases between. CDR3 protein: CASTTHGQSTDTQYF. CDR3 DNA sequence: TGTGCCAGTACCACACATGGACAGTCCACAGATACGCAGTATTTT.

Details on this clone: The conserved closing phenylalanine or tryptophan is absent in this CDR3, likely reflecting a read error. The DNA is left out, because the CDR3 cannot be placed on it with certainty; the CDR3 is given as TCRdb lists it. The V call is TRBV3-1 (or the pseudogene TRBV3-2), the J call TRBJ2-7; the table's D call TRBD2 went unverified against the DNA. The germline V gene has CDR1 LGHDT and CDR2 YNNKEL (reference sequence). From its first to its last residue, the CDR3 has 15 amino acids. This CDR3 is CASSPLGGLAGAPRL.